The T cell receptor (beta chain) described here comes from a study of T cell responses to AZD1222 COVID-19 vaccine. Study-level results: Just a handful of people given AZD1222 tested seropositive at baseline. There were repertoire samples only from the period after the peak T cell response. Spike-specific TCR breadth rose after two AZD1222 doses, and depth rose as well.

As to this clone: Its matching antigen is unknown.

Sequencing used immunoSEQ multiplex PCR; TCRdb keeps in-frame clones, though not all of them. The table lists roughly 120,000 clones, roughly nine tenths of them singletons. Germline V lookup: CDR1 MNHEY, CDR2 SVGAGI. This CDR3 contains 14 residues. Trimming at V came to 9 bases and at J to 5 bases, leaving 12 bases not matched to a gene. Specimen: peripheral blood, collected 28 days after the second AZD1222 dose. V and J are TRBV6-5 and TRBJ1-1, with TRBD1 identical over 7 bases. The receptor was isolated from an adult who received the AZD1222 COVID-19 vaccine. The CDR3: CASQGRQGGTEAFF. The CDR3 DNA is TGTGCCAGTCAGGGAAGACAGGGAGGAACTGAAGCTTTCTTT.